A selection of T cell receptor beta chains follows, all from one sample in a study of Graves' ophthalmopathy and Graves' hyperthyroidism. TCRdb itself ran the multiplex PCR reads through MiXCR, one entry per CDR3 protein. The table has about 500,000 distinct CDR3 sequences, roughly 39% seen once; the top ten hold approximately 4.1%. Sequenced sample: peripheral blood or thyroid tissue (not recorded which). The receptor source for this set is an adult man with Graves' hyperthyroidism. CDR3s include the opening cysteine and the closing phenylalanine or tryptophan. A D gene is named only where the DNA matches it firmly. A clone size is listed for some rows: how often the clone was seen (once, few, many), or a class if it is expanded.

.	13	many	TRBV15	TRBJ1-6	TGTGCCACCAGCAGAGATATAAATTCACCCCTCCACTTT	CATSRDINSPLHF
.	13	.	TRBV20-1	TRBJ1-1	TGCAGTGCTAGAGATTTTCGGACACGTGAAGCTTTCTTT	CSARDFRTREAFF
TRBD1	16	many	TRBV7-8	TRBJ1-2	TGTGCCAGCAGCTCGATAGATCGACAGGGGGCTGATGGCTACACCTTC	CASSSIDRQGADGYTF
TRBD2	15	few	TRBV6-5	TRBJ2-5	TGTGCCAGCAGTTCCTCCTCCGGGAGGGCTGAGACCCAGTACTTC	CASSSSSGRAETQYF
.	12	few	TRBV6-6	TRBJ1-2	TGTGCCAGCAGCCCCCTATATGGCAGCTACACCTTC	CASSPLYGSYTF
.	11	many	TRBV11-2	TRBJ1-2	TGTGCCAGCAGCTTAGGACGAGGCTACACCTTC	CASSLGRGYTF
.	14	many	TRBV7-2	TRBJ2-2	TGTGCCAGCAATCTGGAGTTCCGGACCGGGGAGCTGTTTTTT	CASNLEFRTGELFF
.	14	many	TRBV7-2	TRBJ1-1	TGTGCCAGCAGCTCTTCACAGGGAAACACTGAAGCTTTCTTT	CASSSSQGNTEAFF
.	15	many	TRBV5-5	TRBJ2-5	TGTGCCAGCAGCTTTCGACAGTGGCAAAAAGAGACCCAGTACTTC	CASSFRQWQKETQYF
.	14	many	TRBV29-1	TRBJ2-7	TGCAGCGCTCTAGGTGGCCGGAGCTCCTACGAGCAGTACTTC	CSALGGRSSYEQYF
TRBD1	15	few	TRBV5-5	TRBJ2-2	TGTGCCAGCAGCCGGGACAGGGCGAAAACCGGGGAGCTGTTTTTT	CASSRDRAKTGELFF
TRBD2	16	.	TRBV5-1	TRBJ2-2	TGCGCCAGCAGCTCGAGCGGGGGGCGAGAAACCGGGGAGCTGTTTTTT	CASSSSGGRETGELFF
TRBD2	16	.	TRBV2	TRBJ2-5	TGTGCCACCAGTGAAGTTGGCGGGAGGGGCAATGAGACCCAGTACTTC	CATSEVGGRGNETQYF
.	15	.	TRBV20-1	TRBJ2-7	TGCAGTGCTAGAGATACCGGGAAGCCCTCGATCGAGCAGTACTTC	CSARDTGKPSIEQYF
.	13	many	TRBV11-3	TRBJ1-1	TGTGCCAGCAGCTTAGGCGCGAGAAGTGAAGCTTTCTTT	CASSLGARSEAFF
TRBD1	17	few	TRBV6-5	TRBJ2-2	TGTGCCAGCAGTTACTCAACAGGGGGATTGAACACCGGGGAGCTGTTTTTT	CASSYSTGGLNTGELFF
.	17	many	TRBV19	TRBJ1-5	TGTGCCAGTAGTATAGGGGAACAGGGTAATAGCAATCAGCCCCAGCATTTT	CASSIGEQGNSNQPQHF
.	14	many	TRBV25-1	TRBJ1-6	TGTGCCAGCAGTGTCAGCTCCTATAATTCACCCCTCCACTTT	CASSVSSYNSPLHF
.	13	many	TRBV19	TRBJ2-7	TGTGCCAGTAGTATAGATTCGGCCTACGAGCAGTACTTC	CASSIDSAYEQYF
TRBD1	14	many	TRBV15	TRBJ1-1	TGTGCCACCAGCGCCGGGACAGGGGGCACTGAAGCTTTCTTT	CATSAGTGGTEAFF
.	9	few	TRBV29-1	TRBJ1-2	TGCAGCGTTGTTTATGGCTACACCTTC	CSVVYGYTF
.	16	.	TRBV7-2	TRBJ2-2	TGTGCCAGCAGCTTATGGAGGGACGCGAACACCGGGGAGCTGTTTTTT	CASSLWRDANTGELFF